This TCR beta chain emerged from a study of blood T cell repertoires in COVID-19. Study summary: T cells, B-cell-depleted T cells, or PBMCs provided the cDNA or gDNA that served as material.

The CDR3 spans 15 residues. Germline CDR1 LNHDA, CDR2 SQIVND (reference sequence). The V and J ends lost 4 bases and 0 bases respectively, with 13 bases between them. Per the authors' pipeline: Amplification of reference gene primers was used by the study to estimate nucleated cell counts. The protocol was immunoSEQ multiplex PCR, while the TCRdb copy is restricted to in-frame clones and leaves out a portion. The D gene and trimming were derived from the DNA, and the V and J assignments and clone size from that table. Among a few hundred thousand clones listed, around four fifths were seen once. The source is a man aged 55 to 70 with acute or convalescent COVID-19. Sample: peripheral blood. The chain employs TRBV19 and TRBJ2-7; tentative D call: TRBD2 (6 bases). The CDR3 nucleotides read TGTGCCAGTAGTAAAATCGGCGGGGCCTCCTACGAGCAGTACTTC. It codes for CASSKIGGASYEQYF.